This T cell receptor (beta chain) comes out of a study of blood T cell repertoires in COVID-19. Whole-study context: The origin of the acute and convalescent COVID-19 samples was the United States, Italy and Spain.

Original methodology: Counts of nucleated cells, estimated from reference gene primer amplification, were obtained. The repertoire was sequenced with immunoSEQ multiplex PCR; TCRdb's copy has only in-frame clones and lacks some. That table furnishes V, J and clone size, whereas the DNA furnished D and trimming. The top ten clones hold approximately 30% of a sample with about 230,000 clones, over 80% of them seen once. Deletions cut 6 bases from V and 6 bases from J, with 12 bases between. The length of the CDR3 is 12 residues. The origin of this receptor is a man aged 40-49 years with acute or convalescent COVID-19. The specimen was peripheral blood. The chain links TRBV12-3 or TRBV12-4 to TRBJ2-7, with a weak D call TRBD2 (5 bases). The CDR3: CASSRTSFEQYF. DNA for the CDR3: TGTGCCAGCAGCCGTACTAGTTTCGAGCAGTACTTC.